The 25 T cell receptor beta chains below all came from one sample that was sequenced in a study of blood T cell repertoires in COVID-19. Profiled with immunoSEQ multiplex PCR; TCRdb holds only in-frame clones, not every one. The table shows about 120,000 clones, with approximately 82% occurring only once. The sequencing sample was made of peripheral blood. The origin of the receptors is a man between 70 and 80 years old with active or convalescent COVID-19.

This chain connects TRBV6-2 or TRBV6-3 to TRBJ2-2; a weak D match, TRBD1 (6 bases). The ends were cut back, 6 bases at V and 4 bases at J, with 21 bases in the middle. The CDR3 is made up of 17 amino acids. The V gene's germline CDR1 is MNHEY and CDR2 SVGEGT. The CDR3 loop reads CASSTRTGTRSTGELFF. CDR3 bases: TGTGCCAGCAGCACCCGAACAGGGACGAGATCCACCGGGGAGCTGTTTTTT.

This chain's CDR3 is CASSLGGEAWINEQFF. The CDR3 DNA follows: TGTGCCAGCAGTTTAGGAGGGGAGGCATGGATCAATGAGCAGTTCTTC. The rearrangement joins TRBV27 to TRBJ2-1, with a weak D call TRBD2 (6 bases). CDR3 length equals 16 residues. V was clipped by 2 bases and J by 6 bases, with 17 bases between them. Germline V gene lookup returns CDR1 MNHEY and CDR2 SMNVEV (reference sequence).

The chain joins TRBV11-3 to TRBJ1-2; maybe TRBD1 (5 bases). This CDR3 contains 16 residues. Trimming took off 4 bases at V and 8 bases at J, with 23 bases between the two ends. Germline CDR1 reads SGHNT; CDR2 reads YENEEA. CDR3 sequence (DNA): TGTGCCAGCAGCTCACACGGTAGGCAGGGCCGCCAGGGCTACACCTTC. Residues: CASSSHGRQGRQGYTF.

This chain connects TRBV10-3 to TRBJ1-2; 7 bases are shared with TRBD1. CDR3 size: 12 residues. The germline V gene encodes CDR1 ENHRY and CDR2 SYGVKD. V lost 6 bases to trimming and J lost 12 bases; unmatched junction nucleotides: 10. CDR3 in DNA: TGTGCCATCAGCTCGAACGGACAGGCTAACACCTTC. It specifies CAISSNGQANTF.

This chain joins TRBV7-2 and TRBJ1-3; unclear D gene. Per the germline V gene, CDR1 is SGHTA and CDR2 is FQGNSA. CDR3 length equals 15 residues. The ends were cut back, 5 bases at V and 0 bases at J, with 11 bases in the middle. CDR3 sequence: CASSTSGDSGNTIYF. CDR3 coding DNA: TGTGCCAGCAGCACCTCCGGGGACTCTGGAAACACCATATATTTT.

This sequence joins TRBV6-1 and TRBJ2-1, with 10 positions matching TRBD2. The trim removed 0 bases at V and 7 bases at J, leaving 6 bases unmatched. Germline V gene data show CDR1 as MNHNS and CDR2 as SASEGT. The CDR3 contains 16 residues. CDR3 bases: TGTGCCAGCAGTGAAGCTCCTAGCGGGGGACGTAATGAGCAGTTCTTC. Its protein product is CASSEAPSGGRNEQFF.

This chain links TRBV5-8 with TRBJ2-1; no firm D call. The CDR3 has 15 amino acids. V was cut by 1 base and J by 5 bases, with 13 bases left in between. The germline V gene encodes CDR1 SGHTS and CDR2 YDEGEE. Here the CDR3 reads CASSLRSRPDNEQFF. CDR3 coding DNA: TGTGCCAGCAGCTTGAGGAGCCGGCCCGACAATGAGCAGTTCTTC.

This clone appeared a few times. The gene calls are TRBV29-1 and TRBJ2-3; 7 nucleotides align to TRBD2. V shed 6 bases and J 6 bases; nucleotides not matched to a gene: 9. The germline CDR1 and CDR2 sequences are SQVTM and ANQGSEA. The CDR3 loop spans 13 amino acids. Here the CDR3 DNA reads TGCAGCGTAACTCGACGGGGGGTCGATACGCAGTATTTT. As protein: CSVTRRGVDTQYF.

The chain employs TRBV18 and TRBJ2-5, with D maybe TRBD1 (5 bases). V lost 2 bases and J lost 0, with 16 bases in between. Looked up from germline, CDR1 is KGHSH and CDR2 is LQKENI. This CDR3 spans 17 amino acids. CDR3 region: CASSPLGTGPYQETQYF. As DNA, the CDR3 is TGTGCCAGCTCACCATTAGGTACAGGACCGTACCAAGAGACCCAGTACTTC.

The chain uses TRBV5-1 and TRBJ1-1; 8 bases map to TRBD1. After removal of 4 bases from V and 1 base from J, the junction contained 9 bases not matched to a gene. The CDR3 runs to 16 residues. Germline CDR1 is SGHRS and CDR2 is YFSETQ. The CDR3 loop reads CASSPNNGQGNTEAFF. CDR3 bases: TGCGCCAGCAGCCCGAACAACGGACAGGGGAACACTGAAGCTTTCTTT.

Comments on this clone: At one boundary the junction diverges from the germline segment, which might be a read error. The chain carries TRBV2 and TRBJ1-2; D call uncertain. Germline V gives CDR1 SNHLY, CDR2 FYNNEI. The CDR3 totals 13 residues. CDR3 protein: CASSEERQSSAAF. DNA for the CDR3: TGTGCCAGCAGTGAAGAAAGGCAGTCCTCTGCGGCCTTC.

The V gene is TRBV19, the J gene TRBJ1-2; maybe TRBD1 (5 bases). Per germline, CDR1 LNHDA and CDR2 SQIVND (reference sequence). The germline V and J ends were trimmed by 0 bases and 8 bases, with 16 bases remaining between them. The CDR3 has 15 residues. For the CDR3, the DNA is TGTGCCAGTAGTATAGATCATCTCAGGGTCGGGGGCTACACCTTC. As protein: CASSIDHLRVGGYTF.

The gene calls are TRBV5-1 and TRBJ1-1; 7 bases fit TRBD1. Losses at the gene ends were 1 base for V and 4 bases for J; bases not matched to a gene: 4. This CDR3 region has 14 residues. Germline CDR1 and CDR2: SGHRS and YFSETQ. Here the CDR3 DNA reads TGCGCCAGCAGCTTGACAGGGGAGAGCACTGAAGCTTTCTTT. This codes for CASSLTGESTEAFF.

This clone occurred once. This sequence joins TRBV7-8 and TRBJ1-1, with D possibly being TRBD1 (5 bases). Trimming shortened V by 5 bases and J by 0 bases, and 10 bases separated the two germline ends. Germline V gene sequence: CDR1 SGHVS, CDR2 FQNEAQ. The CDR3 is 14 residues long. The CDR3 is CASSVDNVNTEAFF. The CDR3 DNA is TGTGCCAGCAGCGTGGACAACGTGAACACTGAAGCTTTCTTT.

V is TRBV7-2 and J is TRBJ2-2, with a tentative D call TRBD1 (6 bases). The CDR3 length is 15 residues. The germline gives CDR1 SGHTA, CDR2 FQGNSA. Between the trimmed V and J ends, which lost 2 bases and 2 bases, there was a span of 9 bases. The CDR3 nucleotides are TGTGCCAGCAGCTTATCGACAGGAAACACCGGGGAGCTGTTTTTT. Its protein product is CASSLSTGNTGELFF. Based on the CDR3 plus reference TRBV7-2 and TRBJ2-2, the full variable domain is GAGVSQSPSNKVTEKGKDVELRCDPISGHTALYWYRQSLGQGLEFLIYFQGNSAPDKSGLPSDRFSAERTGGSVSTLTIQRTQQEDSAVYLCASSLSTGNTGELFFGEGSRLTVL.

This clone showed up just once. The V gene is TRBV7-6, the J gene TRBJ1-2; D ambiguous. This CDR3 contains 14 residues. Trimming removed 5 bases at V and 4 bases at J, with 14 bases between. From germline, CDR1 is SGHVS and CDR2 FNYEAQ. In DNA form, the CDR3 reads TGTGCCAGCAGCCCTGACACCCGGCCCTATGGCTACACCTTC. This encodes CASSPDTRPYGYTF.

This chain joins TRBV2 and TRBJ2-2, with D tentatively TRBD1 (6 bases). CDR3 length: 14 residues. Looked up from germline, CDR1 is SNHLY and CDR2 is FYNNEI. V was clipped by 5 bases and J by 4 bases, with 11 bases between them. The CDR3 sequence is CASSTGSITGELFF. The CDR3 DNA reads TGTGCCAGCAGTACAGGGAGTATCACCGGGGAGCTGTTTTTT.

This CDR3 is CASRLPGQIGYTF. The CDR3 DNA is TGTGCCAGCCGACTCCCGGGACAGATTGGCTACACCTTC. The genes are TRBV6-5 and TRBJ1-2; TRBD1 aligns across 7 bases. Germline-derived CDR1 and CDR2 are MNHEY and SVGAGI. The CDR3 is made up of 13 amino acids. The V segment lost 8 bases and the J segment 7 bases; nucleotides outside the gene matches: 10.

The rearrangement joins TRBV3-1 (or the pseudogene TRBV3-2) to TRBJ1-2; the match to TRBD1 covers 10 bases. This CDR3 is built from 16 residues. V gave up 0 bases and J gave up 7 bases; unmatched junction bases: 8. Per germline, CDR1 LGHDT and CDR2 YNNKEL (reference sequence). CDR3 sequence reads: CASSQEWDRGYFGYTF. Written as DNA, the CDR3 is TGTGCCAGCAGCCAAGAGTGGGACAGGGGCTACTTTGGCTACACCTTC.

V and J are TRBV5-1 and TRBJ1-3; no firm D call. V lost 4 bases and J 0 bases, leaving 11 bases between the germline ends. The CDR3 contains 15 residues. Germline loops: CDR1 SGHRS, CDR2 YFSETQ. CDR3 nucleotides: TGCGCCAGCAGCATGGACGGTACCTCTGGAAACACCATATATTTT. Translating gives CASSMDGTSGNTIYF.

The chain recombines TRBV11-2 with TRBJ2-7; TRBD1 matches at 9 bases. Germline loops: CDR1 SGHAT, CDR2 FQNNGV. V was pared by 5 bases and J by 4 bases, with 9 bases of the junction left unmatched. The CDR3 totals 15 residues. CDR3 amino acids: CASSEPGTGRYEQYF. The CDR3 DNA is TGTGCCAGCAGCGAACCCGGGACAGGGCGATACGAGCAGTACTTC.

V gene TRBV19 combines with J gene TRBJ1-6; TRBD1 agrees at 9 bases. CDR1 is LNHDA and CDR2 is SQIVND in the germline V gene (reference sequence). V was pared by 7 bases and J by 10 bases, with 11 bases of the junction left unmatched. CDR3 size: 15 residues. The CDR3 DNA follows: TGTGCCAGTACCAGGACAGGGGATATTGGCTCACCCCTCCACTTT. As protein: CASTRTGDIGSPLHF. Complete variable domain (other parts from reference TRBV19 and TRBJ1-6): DGGITQSPKYLFRKEGQNVTLSCEQNLNHDAMYWYRQDPGQGLRLIYYSQIVNDFQKGDIAEGYSVSREKKESFPLTVTSAQKNPTAFYLCASTRTGDIGSPLHFGNGTRLTVT.

The V and J genes are TRBV12-5 and TRBJ1-5; D uncertain. The CDR3 totals 18 residues. V was trimmed by 0 bases and J by 2 bases, leaving 17 bases between them. Germline assignment: CDR1 LGHNT and CDR2 FRNRAP. The CDR3 DNA is TGTGCTAGTGGTTTGGTAACATTGGGGAGACGGGGCAATCAGCCCCAGCATTTT. Its protein is CASGLVTLGRRGNQPQHF.

The V and J genes are TRBV7-2 and TRBJ2-3; 7 nucleotides line up with TRBD1. After removal of 6 bases from V and 10 bases from J, the junction contained 13 bases not matched to a gene. The CDR3 totals 14 residues. Germline V gene data show CDR1 as SGHTA and CDR2 as FQGNSA. In DNA, the CDR3 is TGTGCCAGCAGAACCGGGACAGAGCTACGAGCGCAGTATTTT. Protein product: CASRTGTELRAQYF.

The V and J genes are TRBV6-1 and TRBJ1-1; a possible D gene is TRBD1 (5 bases). CDR1 MNHNS and CDR2 SASEGT come from the germline V gene. The CDR3 is made up of 14 amino acids. The V gene lost 1 base and the J gene lost 4 bases, with 10 bases spanning the gap. CDR3 sequence reads: CASSEDVGGTEAFF. CDR3 DNA: TGTGCCAGCAGTGAAGACGTGGGGGGCACTGAAGCTTTCTTT.